These T cell receptor beta chains were read from a single sample in a study of cytomegalovirus exposure and HLA in healthy donors. Sequencing was performed with immunoSEQ multiplex PCR; in TCRdb, only in-frame clones are kept and a portion is missing. Of about 160,000 clones listed, about 80% are singletons. The sequenced material came from PBMCs. These receptors were obtained from a female donor in good health and CMV-seronegative. Both conserved end residues are trimmed from each CDR3.

j_gene,v_gene,CDR3aa
TRBJ2-7,TRBV30,AWSGQGWEQY
TRBJ1-2,TRBV15,ATSRDRAYGYT
TRBJ1-1,TRBV30,AWSVRVLSGNTEAF
TRBJ2-6,TRBV6-5,ASSRGPTGANVLT
TRBJ1-1,TRBV5-1,ASSRTGTGATEAF
TRBJ2-1,TRBV7-7,ASSLERGSNEQF
TRBJ1-3,TRBV11-1,ASSRQISGNTIY
TRBJ2-7,TRBV5-1,ASSLDLAGASSYEQY
TRBJ1-6,TRBV27,ASSLEGPPVFPLH
TRBJ1-1,TRBV18,ASSPGTAEAF
TRBJ1-6,TRBV30,AWASGGTGIGSPLH
TRBJ1-1,TRBV7-6,ASSLGTGAHTEAF
TRBJ1-1,TRBV28,ASSPMGRNTEAF
TRBJ1-2,TRBV5-1,ASSLDSNYGYT
TRBJ2-5,TRBV6-5,ASSSFDRHQETQY
TRBJ1-2,TRBV29-1,SVGQGSNGYT
TRBJ2-7,TRBV6-5,ASRPSGGSSYEQY
TRBJ1-1,TRBV6-5,ASSYTGLNTEAF
TRBJ1-2,TRBV6-1,ASSPRSAGYGYT
TRBJ1-4,TRBV7-3,ASSSSGTGGEKLF
TRBJ2-3,TRBV4-2,ASSQDLSGSTDTQY
TRBJ2-3,TRBV6-1,ASNPTSGSYTQY
TRBJ2-7,TRBV9,ASSVGPGQVGSHEQY
TRBJ1-1,TRBV19,ASGQGLTEAF
TRBJ2-7,TRBV27,ASARSGDSYEQY
TRBJ1-1,TRBV5-1,ASSPGTNTEAF
TRBJ2-7,TRBV27,ASSFSAERGNEQY
TRBJ2-1,TRBV7-3,ASSLISGGADEQF
TRBJ1-4,TRBV6-5,ASSSPGQGVEKLF
TRBJ1-2,TRBV11-1,ASSLAAGHGYT
TRBJ1-3,TRBV30,AWNGPGNTIY
TRBJ2-1,TRBV5-1,ASSLVAESSNEQF
TRBJ2-1,TRBV2,ATVRGSSYNEQF
TRBJ1-5,TRBV7-9,ASSPYYSNQPQH
TRBJ2-3,TRBV5-1,ASSLDGISTDTQY
TRBJ1-2,TRBV19,ASSISHGGEGYT
TRBJ1-6,TRBV27,ASSLSAWQGDSPLH
TRBJ2-3,TRBV5-8,ASTLQGLDTDTQY
TRBJ1-2,TRBV7-8,ASSLGAGTGTSGYT
TRBJ1-1,TRBV5-1,ASSPGTGGTEAF
TRBJ2-5,TRBV6-6,ASSYSTGGWETQY
TRBJ2-2,TRBV7-9,ASSLAFTGYTGELF
TRBJ2-5,TRBV7-9,ASSAPTGTSGTWETQY
TRBJ1-1,TRBV15,ATSRDQGPFNTEAF
TRBJ2-5,TRBV28,ASREVGETQY
TRBJ2-3,TRBV7-9,ASNRLLMQYTDTQY